This T cell receptor beta chain originates from a study of patients and donors after allogeneic stem cell transplantation. TCRdb processed the RT-PCR reads anew with MiXCR; each CDR3 protein has one entry. The profile shows approximately 210,000 distinct CDR3 sequences, around two fifths of them singletons. Between the trimmed V and J ends, which lost 3 bases and 2 bases, there was a span of 11 bases. The CDR3 consists of 15 residues. This chain joins TRBV12-3 or TRBV12-4 and TRBJ1-5; D gene ambiguous. Sequenced sample: blood, either unsorted or a sorted T cell fraction (not recorded which). The receptor's source is a human donor who was either an allogeneic HSCT recipient or a stem cell or donor lymphocyte infusion donor (not recorded which). It is not recorded whose cells these are; they may come from a transplant donor. Here the CDR3 reads CASSFLGPGNQPQHF. CDR3 in DNA: TGTGCCAGCAGTTTTCTCGGGCCGGGCAATCAGCCCCAGCATTTT.